One and the same sample provided the 14 T cell receptor beta chains below, sequenced in a study of blood T cell repertoires in COVID-19. The data were produced by immunoSEQ multiplex PCR, yet TCRdb's version contains in-frame clones alone and is incomplete. This table has about 150,000 clones, around 83% appearing once. Sequenced: peripheral blood. These receptor sequences come from a woman aged 60-75 years with COVID-19, enrolled during active disease.

This chain uses TRBV19 with TRBJ1-1; 10 bases map to TRBD1. The germline CDR1 and CDR2 sequences are LNHDA and SQIVND (reference sequence). The junction had 7 bases not matched to a gene; V was cut back by 2 bases and J by 4 bases. The length of the CDR3 is 16 residues. The CDR3 spells CASSILRQGAGTEAFF. CDR3 nucleotides: TGTGCCAGTAGTATACTACGACAGGGGGCTGGCACTGAAGCTTTCTTT.

The chain joins TRBV6-5 to TRBJ1-2, with a possible D match to TRBD1 (6 bases). This CDR3 has 15 residues. Per germline, CDR1 MNHEY and CDR2 SVGAGI. V lost 4 bases and J lost 2, with 14 bases in between. Here the CDR3 DNA reads TGTGCCAGCAGTTCACACCAGGGGCAGAACTATGGCTACACCTTC. It is translated as CASSSHQGQNYGYTF.

The rearrangement links TRBV7-3 to TRBJ1-1, with D perhaps matching TRBD1 (5 bases). This CDR3 has 17 amino acids. Deletions cut 4 bases from V and 0 bases from J, with 18 bases between. Germline V gene data show CDR1 as SGHTA and CDR2 as FQGTGA. The CDR3 protein is CASSSPQGNRMNTEAFF. In DNA form, the CDR3 reads TGTGCCAGCAGCTCGCCGCAGGGTAATCGGATGAACACTGAAGCTTTCTTT.

This sequence joins TRBV21-1 and TRBJ1-1; whether TRBD1, the table's D call, matches the DNA was not checked. TRBV21-1 is a pseudogene. This CDR3 is 18 amino acids long. CDR3 amino acids: CASSNAPGFGPMNTEAFF. The CDR3, as DNA: TGTGCCAGCAGCAACGCCCCAGGGTTCGGGCCCATGAACACTGAAGCTTTCTTT.

This rearrangement joins TRBV19 to TRBJ1-5; D may be TRBD1 (5 bases). The CDR3 loop spans 16 amino acids. Germline CDR1 reads LNHDA; CDR2 reads SQIVND (reference sequence). V was cut by 4 bases and J by 6 bases, with 19 bases left in between. CDR3 coding DNA: TGTGCCAGTAGTAGGGCAGGGAAGGCGACTCTTCAGCCCCAGCATTTT. It translates to CASSRAGKATLQPQHF. The full variable domain, rest sourced from reference TRBV19 and TRBJ1-5, is DGGITQSPKYLFRKEGQNVTLSCEQNLNHDAMYWYRQDPGQGLRLIYYSQIVNDFQKGDIAEGYSVSREKKESFPLTVTSAQKNPTAFYLCASSRAGKATLQPQHFGDGTRLSIL.

V usage is TRBV18 and J usage is TRBJ1-2, with 9 nucleotides matching TRBD1. CDR1 and CDR2 (germline): KGHSH, LQKENI. Trimming cost V 6 bases and J 4 bases; bases outside gene matches: 6. The CDR3 is 14 amino acids. The chain's CDR3 is CASSTGTGLYGYTF. The DNA of the CDR3 is TGTGCCAGCTCGACCGGGACAGGGCTCTATGGCTACACCTTC.

This chain uses TRBV19 with TRBJ1-6; TRBD1 matches at 7 bases. With 1 base clipped from V and 10 bases from J, the junction kept 13 bases outside the gene matches. The CDR3 sequence is 17 residues long. Germline CDR1 is LNHDA and CDR2 is SQIVND (reference sequence). CDR3 sequence: CASSIGIGGRPGSPLHF. The CDR3 region has the DNA TGTGCCAGTAGTATAGGGATAGGGGGCCGTCCTGGATCACCCCTCCACTTT. The complete variable domain, with remaining parts taken from reference TRBV19 and TRBJ1-6, reads DGGITQSPKYLFRKEGQNVTLSCEQNLNHDAMYWYRQDPGQGLRLIYYSQIVNDFQKGDIAEGYSVSREKKESFPLTVTSAQKNPTAFYLCASSIGIGGRPGSPLHFGNGTRLTVT.

The chain combines TRBV5-1 with TRBJ1-4, with D perhaps matching TRBD1 (6 bases). The CDR3 length is 16 residues. Looked up from germline, CDR1 is SGHRS and CDR2 is YFSETQ. V was trimmed by 0 bases and J by 3 bases, leaving 12 bases between them. The CDR3 nucleotides are TGCGCCAGCAGCTTGGTGGGACAAATGTCTAATGAAAAACTGTTTTTT. Residues: CASSLVGQMSNEKLFF. Variable domain in full (rest from reference TRBV5-1 and TRBJ1-4): KAGVTQTPRYLIKTRGQQVTLSCSPISGHRSVSWYQQTPGQGLQFLFEYFSETQRNKGNFPGRFSGRQFSNSRSEMNVSTLELGDSALYLCASSLVGQMSNEKLFFGSGTQLSVL.

The CDR3 loop reads CASREGQAIRGYQETQYF. CDR3 DNA sequence: TGCGCCAGCAGAGAGGGACAGGCTATACGGGGGTACCAAGAGACCCAGTACTTC. The J gene is TRBJ2-5, the V gene TRBV5-1, with 8 nucleotides matching TRBD1. The V gene's germline CDR1 is SGHRS and CDR2 YFSETQ. The CDR3 has 18 amino acids. J lost 0 bases, V lost 5 bases, and 15 bases had no gene match.

This chain connects TRBV7-6 to TRBJ2-3, with TRBD1 as a possible D gene (5 bases). Germline loops: CDR1 SGHVS, CDR2 FNYEAQ. The CDR3 is 14 residues long. V lost 0 bases, J lost 6 bases, and 10 bases lay in between. In DNA form, the CDR3 reads TGTGCCAGCAGCTTAGCGCAGAAGGGGGATACGCAGTATTTT. It is translated as CASSLAQKGDTQYF.

CDR3 nucleotide sequence: TGTGCCAGCACCAAGGGGGGGGCCGTCGAGCAGTACGTC. Its translation: CASTKGGAVEQYV. The chain is built from TRBV6-5 and TRBJ2-7; TRBD2 might be the D (7 bases). Germline CDR1 is MNHEY and CDR2 is SVGAGI. CDR3 length: 13 residues. Trimming shortened V by 7 bases and J by 6 bases, and 16 bases separated the two germline ends.

V and J are TRBV6-5 and TRBJ1-6; possible D gene TRBD1, 5 bases. This CDR3 region has 15 residues. Germline V gives CDR1 MNHEY, CDR2 SVGAGI. V was cut by 2 bases and J by 7 bases, with 12 bases left in between. CDR3: CASSYRSGLNSPLHF. DNA for the CDR3: TGTGCCAGCAGTTACAGGTCAGGGCTCAATTCACCCCTCCACTTT.

The chain links TRBV28 to TRBJ1-1, with 7 bases that match TRBD1. CDR1 and CDR2 (germline): MDHEN, SYDVKM. Unmatched junction bases numbered 4, after V lost 3 bases and J lost 0 bases. This CDR3 region has 15 residues. CDR3 in DNA: TGTGCCAGCAGTTTGTGGACAGGTTTGAACACTGAAGCTTTCTTT. Translation: CASSLWTGLNTEAFF. The full variable domain, in which reference TRBV28 and TRBJ1-1 provide the parts outside the CDR3, is DVKVTQSSRYLVKRTGEKVFLECVQDMDHENMFWYRQDPGLGLRLIYFSYDVKMKEKGDIPEGYSVSREKKERFSLILESASTNQTSMYLCASSLWTGLNTEAFFGQGTRLTVV.

V gene TRBV29-1 combines with J gene TRBJ2-2; D may be TRBD2 (6 bases). The CDR3 consists of 13 residues. The V gene lost 7 bases and the J gene lost 4 bases, with 13 bases spanning the gap. In germline, CDR1 is SQVTM, CDR2 ANQGSEA. CDR3 region: CSAGLAVTGELFF. DNA for the CDR3: TGCAGCGCGGGCTTAGCGGTCACCGGGGAGCTGTTTTTT.